This TCR beta chain was profiled in a study of cytomegalovirus exposure and HLA in healthy donors. The PCR employed 60 Vbeta primers together with 13 Jbeta primers. Repertoires were generated with immunoSEQ multiplex PCR, while TCRdb's copy carries only in-frame clones and drops some. The table records about 160,000 clones, less than 90% of them present only once. Donors consisted of healthy bone marrow donors. Donors counted as nominally healthy when sampled, yet unrecorded immune exposures were likely. Study-wide points: Earlier results showed most TCR beta V segments being productive about 87% or about 30% of the time. Accurate prediction of most subjects' HLA-A and HLA-B alleles from TCR beta sequences was reported.

Worth noting for this clone: Its antigen is not identified.

This TCR came from a woman under 30 in good health and CMV-seronegative. What was sequenced was PBMCs.

CDR3 region: CASMTGVNEQYF. The CDR3 nucleotides read TGTGCCAGCATGACAGGGGTGAACGAGCAGTACTTC. The chain couples TRBV2 to TRBJ2-7; TRBD1 matches 8 bases. This CDR3 spans 12 amino acids. CDR1 and CDR2 from the germline V gene are SNHLY and FYNNEI. The V and J ends lost 7 bases and 5 bases, in that order; junction bases with no gene match: 4.